Here is one TCR beta chain with its context. This receptor's antigen is unknown. No base-level quality is on record; no much larger clone is a single base apart. The data were taken from a study of T cells in Graves' hyperthyroidism and ophthalmopathy (dated by TCRdb to about 2019). Background for the entire study: Peripheral blood samples were taken at initial diagnosis, before any treatment was given. TCR V-J signatures able to tell the groups apart were searched for in a discovery cohort of some 97 patients, of whom 43 had Graves' ophthalmopathy and roughly 58 had stable Graves' hyperthyroidism. An independent validation cohort of fewer than 20 hyperthyroidism patients and approximately 16 patients who later progressed to ophthalmopathy tested prospective prediction of ophthalmopathy. For training and testing, the 100 or so patients in the discovery cohort were randomly divided in a 7:3 ratio. In about 6 Graves' hyperthyroidism patients, the study also compared T-cell repertoires from thyroid tissue with T-cell repertoires from blood. Once sampling was done, hyperthyroidism patients were given methimazole at a starting dose of 30 mg daily, whereas ophthalmopathy patients were given high-dose intravenous methylprednisolone. According to the paper, TCR Vbeta CDR3 sequencing was carried out on approximately 140 peripheral blood samples, which came from under 50 ophthalmopathy, approximately 78 hyperthyroidism and approximately 17 progressor patients.

Hyperthyroidism patients were newly diagnosed, with disease duration under 2 months, and aged 18 to 65 years. Exclusion was applied to patients with uncontrolled infections, other autoimmune diseases, pregnancy or lactation. Clinical symptoms, serum thyroxine and TRAb, thyroid ultrasound, and orbital computed tomography formed the basis for the diagnoses. Blood from progressor patients was drawn when they were first diagnosed with hyperthyroidism, before any ophthalmopathy symptoms appeared. PBMCs were separated from around 9.1 ml of fresh peripheral blood using Ficoll-Paque density gradient centrifugation. Progressor patients were first diagnosed with Graves' hyperthyroidism and then developed ophthalmopathy during follow-up. Trizol reagent was used to extract total RNA, and RNA quality was then checked on an Agilent 2100 Bioanalyzer. CDR1 and CDR2 were assigned from the germline V gene as SGHAT and FQNNGV. Ends trimmed: V by 2 bases, J by 4 bases; bases unmatched to a gene: 8. Spanning cysteine to phenylalanine, the CDR3 consists of 17 amino acids. Only the CDR3 part of the read is kept: 51 bases, read in frame from the first base.

Amplification of TCR beta CDR3 regions was carried out from RNA transcripts. A first-round RT-PCR of the TCR CDR3 used the HTBI primer set with the Qiagen OneStep RT-PCR kit. Libraries were constructed in a second round of multiplex PCR, after which size selection and purification were performed. Libraries were sequenced paired-end with 100 bp reads on an Illumina HiSeq2000. Regarding the original processing steps: SOAPnuke was used to process the raw data, removing reads that contained adapters or uncalled bases, had a mean Phred below 15, or lacked an exact match to the constant primer or identifier. High-quality paired reads were merged with COPE v1.2.5, and unique nucleotide sequences were defined as clonotypes. MiTCR v1.1 was used to align clonotypes to the IMGT TRBV, TRBD and TRBJ reference segments. The analysis included only V-J combinations with a frequency above 0.0001, which together covered over 98% of the repertoires. A TCS score was defined as the ratio between F50 (clonal expansion) and ExV (chaos), using BLOSUM62-based TCRdist between CDR3 peptides within each V-J. Welch's t-statistics and random forest reduced 500 to 550 V-J features to 13, which were used in a naive Bayes classifier (R e1071). Through fastp at Q25 and MiXCR, TCRdb rebuilt clones from the public reads, retaining in-frame beta chains. Entries are consolidated by CDR3 protein sequence, retaining the most common genes and DNA. The V and J calls shown here were made by TCRdb, not taken from the authors' results. The table for this sample lists under 300,000 distinct CDR3 sequences; less than 30% of them were counted only once. The leading ten clones occupy about 30% of the sample.

The paper as a whole reports these results and caveats: No statistical method was used to set the sample size in advance, and investigators knew the group allocation. During validation, the model predicted progression to ophthalmopathy a median of about 6.5 months ahead of onset, with around 65% sensitivity and 72.22% specificity. Most expanded thyroid clonotypes (frequency above 0.001) were also found in blood, which suggests that blood repertoires may mirror thyroid immune responses. In cross-validation, a model built on a 13 V-J signature told ophthalmopathy apart from stable hyperthyroidism with under 90% sensitivity and around 81% specificity, and in testing the same model reached 80%/75%.

The V gene is TRBV11-2 and the J gene is TRBJ2-2; 9 middle bases align to TRBD2. Sequencing was performed on blood. The sequence derives from a man in his forties with Graves' hyperthyroidism that later progressed to Graves' ophthalmopathy. The CDR3 amino acid sequence is: CASSLLIGAGGTGELFF. The DNA sequence follows: TGTGCCAGCAGCTTACTGATTGGAGCGGGAGGCACCGGGGAGCTGTTTTTT. Full variable domain (CDR3 extended with the reference TRBV11-2 and TRBJ2-2 proteins): EAGVAQSPRYKIIEKRQSVAFWCNPISGHATLYWYQQILGQGPKLLIQFQNNGVVDDSQLPKDRFSAERLKGVDSTLKIQPAKLEDSAVYLCASSLLIGAGGTGELFFGEGSRLTVL.